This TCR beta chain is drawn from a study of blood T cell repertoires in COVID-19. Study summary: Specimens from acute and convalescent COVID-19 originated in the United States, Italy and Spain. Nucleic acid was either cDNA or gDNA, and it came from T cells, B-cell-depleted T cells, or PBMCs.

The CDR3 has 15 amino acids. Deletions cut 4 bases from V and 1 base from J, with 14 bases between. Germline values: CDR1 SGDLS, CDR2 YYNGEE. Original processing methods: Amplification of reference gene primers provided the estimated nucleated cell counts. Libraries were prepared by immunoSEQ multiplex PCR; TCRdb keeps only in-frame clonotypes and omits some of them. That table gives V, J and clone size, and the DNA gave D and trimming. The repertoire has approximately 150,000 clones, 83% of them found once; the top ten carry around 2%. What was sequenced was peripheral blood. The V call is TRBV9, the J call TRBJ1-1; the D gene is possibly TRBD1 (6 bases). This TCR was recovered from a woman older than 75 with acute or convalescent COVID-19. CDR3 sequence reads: CASSQTQGGNTEAFF. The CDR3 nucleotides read TGTGCCAGCAGCCAAACACAGGGCGGGAACACTGAAGCTTTCTTT.